The 7 T cell receptor beta chains reported below all come from one sample, sequenced in a study of blood T cells in healthy people across ages. Combining a sample-barcoded 5' primer with a J-beta primer mix, a second PCR ran for 7 to 11 cycles. TCRdb processed the 5' RACE reads anew with MiXCR; each CDR3 protein has one entry. The table lists about 600,000 distinct CDR3 sequences, less than 60% of them singletons, with about 26% in the top ten. The sequencing input was blood. Receptor source: an elderly man in good health.

This clonotype was counted many times. This chain links TRBV6-5 with TRBJ1-2; possible D gene TRBD1, 6 bases. Looked up from germline, CDR1 is MNHEY and CDR2 is SVGAGI. The V end was cut by 6 bases, the J end by 4 bases, with 15 bases between. The CDR3 covers 14 residues. The CDR3 region is CASRPPGHSYGYTF. The DNA for the CDR3 is TGTGCCAGCAGACCCCCGGGACACAGCTATGGCTACACCTTC.

This chain joins TRBV20-1 and TRBJ2-7; a possible D gene is TRBD2 (6 bases). The CDR3 consists of 16 residues. From germline, CDR1 is DFQATT and CDR2 SNEGSKA (reference sequence). Deletions cut 0 bases from V and 6 bases from J, with 21 bases between. CDR3 sequence reads: CSARDLGRTDPGEQYF. In DNA, the CDR3 is TGCAGTGCTAGAGATCTGGGGAGGACGGACCCGGGCGAGCAGTACTTC.

The table lists this clonotype with a few counts. The rearrangement links TRBV7-3 to TRBJ1-6; TRBD1 matches 9 bases. CDR1 SGHTA and CDR2 FQGTGA come from the germline V gene. V dropped 0 bases and J dropped 7; count of bases not matched to a gene: 1. The CDR3 has 15 residues. The CDR3 spells CASSLTGTGNSPLHF. The CDR3 DNA is TGTGCCAGCAGCTTAACCGGGACAGGGAATTCACCCCTCCACTTT.

V gene TRBV29-1 combines with J gene TRBJ2-3; D is unclear. There are 12 residues in the CDR3. The germline V and J ends were trimmed by 7 bases and 0 bases, with 8 bases remaining between them. The V gene's germline CDR1 is SQVTM and CDR2 ANQGSEA. CDR3 loop: CSARRSTDTQYF. CDR3 sequence (DNA): TGCAGCGCCCGCCGGAGCACAGATACGCAGTATTTT.

This clonotype appeared a single time. This chain uses TRBV28 with TRBJ2-3, with 9 positions matching TRBD1. Germline CDR1 MDHEN, CDR2 SYDVKM. The CDR3 loop spans 16 amino acids. The trim removed 6 bases at V and 4 bases at J, leaving 11 bases unmatched. CDR3 residues: CASSIYGDRVSDTQYF. DNA for the CDR3: TGTGCCAGCAGCATCTACGGGGACAGGGTATCAGATACGCAGTATTTT.

The V call is TRBV6-2 or TRBV6-3, the J call TRBJ2-1, with D tentatively TRBD1 or TRBD2 (5 bases each). Germline V gives CDR1 MNHEY, CDR2 SVGEGT. This CDR3 contains 13 residues. The V end was cut by 5 bases, the J end by 11 bases, with 16 bases between. CDR3 sequence reads: CASSPPPGAKQFF. The CDR3, as DNA: TGTGCCAGCAGTCCACCCCCCGGGGCGAAGCAGTTCTTC.

This sequence joins TRBV6-2 or TRBV6-3 and TRBJ2-6, with 7 nucleotides matching TRBD1. The CDR3 loop spans 16 amino acids. J lost 2 bases, V lost 7 bases, and 8 bases had no gene match. Looked up from germline, CDR1 is MNHEY and CDR2 is SVGEGT. The CDR3 DNA reads TGTGCCAGCACCGCACTCGACAGGGCTGGGGCCAACGTCCTGACTTTC. This translates into CASTALDRAGANVLTF.